A single sample gave rise to the 12 T cell receptor gamma chains below, sequenced in a study of human gamma delta and Vdelta1 T cells. These receptors are not linked to any known antigen. TCRdb re-processed the PCR reads via CATT. The sample has 7,500 to 10,000 gamma-chain clones, 45% seen once; the top ten hold under 3%. Sequencing input: Vdelta1 gamma-delta T cells from blood grown in culture (DOT cells). These receptors all come from a human donor in good health.

The chain recombines TRGV2 with TRGJ1 or TRGJ2. Germline values: CDR1 EGSNGY, CDR2 YDSYNSKV. Trimming at V came to 2 bases and at J to 6 bases, leaving 19 bases not matched to a gene. The CDR3 contains 17 residues. The CDR3 coding sequence is TGTGCCACCTGGGACGCCCCCTACCACCTCCCCGGTTATAAGAAACTCTTT. Translating gives CATWDAPYHLPGYKKLF.

The chain carries TRGV8 and TRGJP2. Germline lookup yields CDR1 VENAVY and CDR2 YDSYNSRV. The ends lost 4 bases at V and 4 bases at J; junction bases unmatched: 9. CDR3 size: 15 residues. CDR3 amino acids: CATWEATLSDWIKTF. The CDR3 bases are TGTGCCACCTGGGAAGCAACCCTTAGTGATTGGATCAAGACGTTT.

The rearrangement joins TRGV8 to TRGJ1 or TRGJ2. Trimming cost V 6 bases and J 0 bases; bases outside gene matches: 20. Germline V gene data show CDR1 as VENAVY and CDR2 as YDSYNSRV. The CDR3 runs 18 residues. The CDR3 loop is CATWPRVGEGLNYYKKLF. The DNA of the CDR3 is TGTGCCACCTGGCCACGCGTTGGTGAAGGTTTGAATTATTATAAGAAACTCTTT.

The rearrangement uses TRGV4 and TRGJ1 or TRGJ2. Trimming cost V 0 bases and J 0 bases; bases outside gene matches: 5. CDR3 size: 15 residues. Looked up from germline, CDR1 is EGSTGY and CDR2 is YDSYTSSV. CDR3: CATWDGPGNYYKKLF. CDR3 DNA: TGTGCCACCTGGGATGGGCCAGGGAATTATTATAAGAAACTCTTT.

This clone was seen more than once but under ten times. The rearrangement uses TRGV4 and TRGJ1 or TRGJ2. The V segment lost 0 bases and the J segment 3 bases; nucleotides outside the gene matches: 5. Per germline, CDR1 EGSTGY and CDR2 YDSYTSSV. The CDR3 runs to 14 residues. CDR3 residues: CATWDGSPYYKKLF. Here the CDR3 DNA reads TGTGCCACCTGGGATGGGAGTCCTTATTATAAGAAACTCTTT.

The chain recombines TRGV8 with TRGJ1 or TRGJ2. Germline values: CDR1 VENAVY, CDR2 YDSYNSRV. The CDR3 is 9 amino acids. With 12 bases clipped from V and 8 bases from J, the junction kept 7 bases outside the gene matches. CDR3 bases: TGTGCCCCTGGGGATAAGAAACTCTTT. It translates to CAPGDKKLF.

The rearrangement uses TRGV4 and TRGJ1 or TRGJ2. The CDR3 is made up of 14 amino acids. The trim removed 0 bases at V and 6 bases at J, leaving 8 bases unmatched. The germline gives CDR1 EGSTGY, CDR2 YDSYTSSV. In DNA form, the CDR3 reads TGTGCCACCTGGGATGGGCCGGGTGTTTATAAGAAACTCTTT. Encoded protein: CATWDGPGVYKKLF.

Turning to this clone: With a much larger clone just one base away, this may be a read error. This chain connects TRGV3 to TRGJP2. The germline gives CDR1 VTNTFY, CDR2 YDVSTARD (reference sequence). This CDR3 has 17 amino acids. CDR3 nucleotide sequence: TGTGCCACCTGGTACAGGCCGGGATCAAGTAGTGATTGGATCAAGACGTTT. It yields the protein CATWYRPGSSSDWIKTF.

The rearrangement uses TRGV2 and TRGJ1 or TRGJ2. J gave up 1 base and V 1 base, and 4 bases lay outside the gene matches. The CDR3 is 14 residues long. Germline V gene data show CDR1 as EGSNGY and CDR2 as YDSYNSKV. CDR3 coding DNA: TGTGCCACCTGGGACGGCGGAAATTATTATAAGAAACTCTTT. Its translation is CATWDGGNYYKKLF.

There are a few counts of this clone. This chain connects TRGV10 to TRGJ1 or TRGJ2. TRGV10 is an open reading frame, and its role is uncertain. Trimming cost V 8 bases and J 7 bases; bases outside gene matches: 9. The CDR3 is 12 residues long. CDR3 DNA: TGTGCTGCGTGGGATTTTGGGTATAAGAAACTCTTT. Translation: CAAWDFGYKKLF.

This chain links TRGV2 with TRGJ1 or TRGJ2. The CDR3 is made up of 13 amino acids. CDR1 and CDR2 from the germline V gene are EGSNGY and YDSYNSKV. V shed 2 bases and J 1 base; nucleotides not matched to a gene: 2. CDR3 nucleotide sequence: TGTGCCACCTGGGACGATAATTATTATAAGAAACTCTTT. Translated, it gives CATWDDNYYKKLF.

The gene calls are TRGV8 and TRGJP2. The V gene end was trimmed by 1 base and the J gene end by 2 bases; junction bases not matched to a gene: 10. The V gene's germline CDR1 is VENAVY and CDR2 YDSYNSRV. This CDR3 has 17 amino acids. The CDR3 loop is CATWDRTLGSSDWIKTF. The CDR3 DNA reads as TGTGCCACCTGGGATAGAACCTTGGGGAGTAGTGATTGGATCAAGACGTTT.